This T cell receptor beta chain stems from a study of blood T cell repertoires in COVID-19. Study-wide context: Both acute and convalescent COVID-19 samples were obtained from the United States, Italy and Spain. The cDNA or gDNA used as material had been derived from T cells, B-cell-depleted T cells, or PBMCs.

In the original workflow: Amplified reference gene primers provided the basis for estimating nucleated cell counts. Clones were sequenced by immunoSEQ multiplex PCR, and TCRdb holds only the in-frame ones, with some missing. V and J calls and clone size follow that table, whereas D and trimming were derived from the DNA. The data show about 190,000 clones, 90% seen once. The CDR3 contains 16 residues. The trim removed 4 bases at V and 3 bases at J, leaving 3 bases unmatched. Germline CDR1 reads SGHTA; CDR2 reads FQGNSA. Sequenced: peripheral blood. The sequence came from a man aged 45-60 years with acute or convalescent COVID-19. The V and J genes are TRBV7-2 and TRBJ2-3; 14 bases align to TRBD2. For the CDR3, the DNA is TGTGCCAGCAGCTCGACTAGCGGGAGGGGGACAGATACGCAGTATTTT. The encoded protein is CASSSTSGRGTDTQYF.